The T cell receptor (beta chain) described here comes from a study of shared clonotypes between healthy human individuals. About the study: CD4 naive and memory got three plates each, CD8 naive two, CD8 memory one. Notes on the study in general: Compared with memory subsets, naive subsets generally had larger estimated richness.

About this clone itself: What it recognizes is unknown.

Germline loops: CDR1 MNHEY, CDR2 SVGAGI. The CDR3 runs 12 residues. J gave up 11 bases and V 2 bases, and 4 bases lay outside the gene matches. The protocol was immunoSEQ multiplex PCR, while the TCRdb copy is restricted to in-frame clones and leaves out a portion. The table lists over a million clones, 96% of them singletons. V is TRBV6-5 and J is TRBJ1-1, with 8 bases lining up with TRBD1. This receptor was identified in a man under 40 in good health. Sequencing used naive CD4+ T cells sorted from blood. Subset indicated: CD45RA+ positively selected. In DNA, the CDR3 is TGTGCCAGCAGTTACCGGACAGGGTTGGCTTTCTTT. Protein: CASSYRTGLAFF.